One and the same sample provided the 30 T cell receptor beta chains below, sequenced in a study of blood T cell repertoires in COVID-19. Clones were read by immunoSEQ multiplex PCR, and TCRdb kept only the in-frame ones, dropping some. The sample lists about 480,000 clones; around 90% were seen once. Sample: PBMCs or T cells enriched from blood (not recorded which). These receptors all come from a woman under 30 with acute COVID-19.

This clone showed up just once. V gene TRBV5-8 combines with J gene TRBJ1-2; possible D gene TRBD1, 5 bases. This CDR3 region has 14 residues. V was pared by 3 bases and J by 3 bases, with 12 bases between. Per the germline V gene, CDR1 is SGHTS and CDR2 is YDEGEE. CDR3 in DNA: TGTGCCAGCAGCTGGCAGGGCCTAGACTATGGCTACACCTTC. Translated: CASSWQGLDYGYTF.

The chain couples TRBV7-9 to TRBJ1-2, with D unresolved. V was clipped by 4 bases and J by 4 bases, with 7 bases between them. The germline V gene has CDR1 SEHNR and CDR2 FQNEAQ (reference sequence). This CDR3 is built from 12 residues. The CDR3: CASSSAVYGYTF. DNA of the CDR3: TGTGCCAGCAGCTCCGCAGTCTATGGCTACACCTTC.

V usage is TRBV19 and J usage is TRBJ1-1; possibly TRBD1 for D (6 bases). V lost 3 bases and J 4 bases, leaving 15 bases between the germline ends. Germline V gene sequence: CDR1 LNHDA, CDR2 SQIVND (reference sequence). This CDR3 has 15 residues. The CDR3 loop is CASSILQGIGTEAFF. The CDR3 DNA sequence: TGTGCCAGTAGTATTCTACAGGGAATTGGCACTGAAGCTTTCTTT.

This clone has just one count. The chain has TRBV9 and TRBJ1-2; D is perhaps TRBD1 (5 bases). This CDR3 spans 13 amino acids. Germline CDR1 and CDR2: SGDLS and YYNGEE. Trimming left V 3 bases short and J 4 bases short, with 10 bases between. Written as DNA, the CDR3 is TGTGCCAGCAGCGACACAGGTCCCTATGGCTACACCTTC. Its protein is CASSDTGPYGYTF.

This clone was found once. This chain links TRBV6-5 with TRBJ1-5; maybe TRBD1 (5 bases). CDR1 is MNHEY and CDR2 is SVGAGI in the germline V gene. This CDR3 region has 13 residues. The V and J ends lost 5 bases and 5 bases respectively, with 10 bases between them. Here the CDR3 DNA reads TGTGCCAGCAGTCGGGGGGTTGATCAGCCCCAGCATTTT. It yields the protein CASSRGVDQPQHF.

The chain carries TRBV4-3 and TRBJ2-3, with 7 nucleotides matching TRBD1. The CDR3 is 18 amino acids. Trimming at V came to 1 base and at J to 1 base, leaving 11 bases not matched to a gene. Germline V gene data show CDR1 as LGHNA and CDR2 as YSLEER. The CDR3 here is CASSQGGRDSRRTDTQYF. CDR3 bases: TGCGCCAGCAGCCAAGGCGGCCGGGACAGCCGCCGCACAGATACGCAGTATTTT.

The chain has TRBV18 and TRBJ1-5, with D unclear. The CDR3 is 14 residues long. The germline CDR1 and CDR2 sequences are KGHSH and LQKENI. Trimming cost V 3 bases and J 4 bases, with 10 bases left between them. CDR3 DNA sequence: TGTGCCAGCTCACCCCCGGGGTGGAATCAGCCCCAGCATTTT. Translating it yields CASSPPGWNQPQHF.

CDR3 region: CASSLGTSGGYEQFF. In DNA, the CDR3 is TGCGCCAGCAGCCTCGGGACTAGCGGGGGGTATGAGCAGTTCTTC. The V call is TRBV4-3, the J call TRBJ2-1, with 15 bases matching TRBD2. With 4 bases clipped from V and 8 bases from J, the junction kept 3 bases outside the gene matches. In germline, CDR1 is LGHNA, CDR2 YSLEER. The CDR3 is made up of 15 amino acids.

The V gene is TRBV7-9, the J gene TRBJ1-3, with a possible D match to TRBD1 (6 bases). This CDR3 region has 14 residues. From germline, CDR1 is SEHNR and CDR2 FQNEAQ (reference sequence). The germline V and J ends were trimmed by 5 bases and 1 base, with 9 bases remaining between them. CDR3 loop: CASSQGTSGNTIYF. CDR3 DNA: TGTGCCAGCAGCCAAGGGACATCTGGAAACACCATATATTTT.

The chain carries TRBV10-2 and TRBJ2-7; D perhaps matches TRBD1 (5 bases). The CDR3 runs 14 residues. Germline V gives CDR1 WSHSY, CDR2 SAAADI. V lost 6 bases to trimming and J lost 1 base, with 13 bases between them. CDR3 in DNA: TGCGCCAGCAGAAGACAGCAATTATCCTACGAGCAGTACTTC. It encodes CASRRQQLSYEQYF.

V gene TRBV7-6 combines with J gene TRBJ1-1, with D unclear. CDR3 size: 13 residues. Germline-derived CDR1 and CDR2 are SGHVS and FNYEAQ. V was cut by 0 bases and J by 11 bases, with 13 bases left in between. The CDR3, as DNA: TGTGCCAGCAGCTTAGCAATTGGCAGTCGTGCTTTCTTT. Protein product: CASSLAIGSRAFF.

This clone was picked up one time. The chain carries TRBV14 and TRBJ1-2; tentatively, D is TRBD1 (6 bases). The ends were cut back, 1 base at V and 6 bases at J, with 9 bases in the middle. The germline gives CDR1 SGHDN, CDR2 FVKESK. The CDR3 runs to 13 residues. CDR3 DNA sequence: TGTGCCAGCAGCCAAGTCAGGGGTGATGGCTACACCTTC. Its translation: CASSQVRGDGYTF.

The V call is TRBV9, the J call TRBJ2-3; 7 nucleotides match TRBD1. Trimming took 3 bases from V and 1 from J; bases not matched to a gene: 8. The CDR3 spans 16 residues. Germline values: CDR1 SGDLS, CDR2 YYNGEE. CDR3 bases: TGTGCCAGCAGCGCCAGACAGGGTCTCCGCACAGATACGCAGTATTTT. Translated: CASSARQGLRTDTQYF.

The chain has TRBV6-5 and TRBJ1-6, with TRBD1 as a possible D gene (5 bases). Trimming cost V 5 bases and J 5 bases, with 10 bases left between them. The germline gives CDR1 MNHEY, CDR2 SVGAGI. The CDR3 consists of 14 residues. CDR3 residues: CASSPDRDNSPLHF. The CDR3 DNA sequence: TGTGCCAGCAGTCCAGACAGAGATAATTCACCCCTCCACTTT.

V usage is TRBV11-2 and J usage is TRBJ1-2; D not certain. The length of the CDR3 is 14 residues. The V gene lost 1 base and the J gene lost 8 bases, with 14 bases spanning the gap. Germline V CDR1 and CDR2: SGHAT, FQNNGV. CDR3 residues: CASSLATPSQGYTF. CDR3 DNA sequence: TGTGCCAGCAGCTTAGCGACTCCGTCTCAAGGCTACACCTTC.

This chain uses TRBV7-2 with TRBJ2-7; perhaps TRBD2 as D (5 bases). Per germline, CDR1 SGHTA and CDR2 FQGNSA. V lost 4 bases and J 4 bases, leaving 14 bases between the germline ends. The CDR3 has 14 residues. DNA for the CDR3: TGTGCCAGCAGCTCAGGACTGGGGAGATACGAGCAGTACTTC. Amino acids: CASSSGLGRYEQYF.

The chain couples TRBV10-3 to TRBJ1-2; the D gene is possibly TRBD1 (6 bases). Germline V gene sequence: CDR1 ENHRY, CDR2 SYGVKD. With 3 bases removed from V and 4 bases from J, the gap between germline ends came to 12 bases. The CDR3 totals 14 residues. The CDR3 spells CAISDSQGSYGYTF. The CDR3 bases are TGTGCCATCAGTGACTCTCAGGGGAGCTATGGCTACACCTTC.

This sequence joins TRBV19 and TRBJ2-5; 9 nucleotides agree with TRBD1. Per germline, CDR1 LNHDA and CDR2 SQIVND (reference sequence). Germline trimming cut 6 bases from V and 5 bases from J; bases unmatched to any gene: 4. The CDR3 covers 13 residues. The CDR3 DNA reads TGTGCCAGTAGACACAGGGGGCGGGAGACCCAGTACTTC. It yields the protein CASRHRGRETQYF.

This clone was observed a few times. CDR3 nucleotide sequence: TGTGCCAGCCGTCGCGAGGAAGGCTACACCTTC. This gives the protein CASRREEGYTF. The V gene is TRBV28, the J gene TRBJ1-2; D is unclear. Germline values: CDR1 MDHEN, CDR2 SYDVKM. The CDR3 covers 11 residues. V gave up 8 bases and J gave up 8 bases, with 12 bases separating them.

This chain links TRBV5-1 with TRBJ1-4, with D maybe TRBD1 (6 bases). The CDR3 contains 15 residues. CDR1 is SGHRS, CDR2 YFSETQ, per germline. With 5 bases removed from V and 5 bases from J, the gap between germline ends came to 16 bases. The CDR3 region has the DNA TGCGCCAGCAGTCTTTCACAGGGCCCGAATGAAAAACTGTTTTTT. It codes for CASSLSQGPNEKLFF.

This chain uses TRBV6-5 with TRBJ2-2; 7 positions agree with TRBD2. CDR1 is MNHEY, CDR2 SVGAGI, per germline. V was clipped by 6 bases and J by 16 bases; unmatched bases: 8. The CDR3 is 11 amino acids. The CDR3 coding sequence is TGTGCCAGCAGATGGGAGGGTAGGTGGTTTTTT. It encodes CASRWEGRWFF.

The chain employs TRBV5-1 and TRBJ1-2; the D gene is possibly TRBD1 (5 bases). The CDR3 has 14 amino acids. Trimming left V 1 base short and J 1 base short, with 8 bases between. Germline V CDR1 and CDR2: SGHRS, YFSETQ. In DNA form, the CDR3 reads TGCGCCAGCAGCTTGACAGGAGTTAACTATGGCTACACCTTC. Its translation is CASSLTGVNYGYTF.

The gene calls are TRBV19 and TRBJ1-5; 8 positions agree with TRBD1. The CDR3 is 15 residues long. Germline CDR1 LNHDA, CDR2 SQIVND (reference sequence). After removal of 1 base from V and 5 bases from J, the junction contained 4 bases not matched to a gene. CDR3 coding DNA: TGTGCCAGTAGTATAGGGCAGGGGGCCGATCAGCCCCAGCATTTT. Translation gives CASSIGQGADQPQHF.

The chain is built from TRBV28 and TRBJ1-2; 7 bases agree with TRBD1. Trimming at V came to 3 bases and at J to 4 bases, leaving 8 bases not matched to a gene. The germline gives CDR1 MDHEN, CDR2 SYDVKM. CDR3 size: 15 residues. CDR3 in amino acids: CASSLVGQKFYGYTF. The CDR3 DNA reads TGTGCCAGCAGTTTGGTGGGACAGAAATTCTATGGCTACACCTTC.

The chain recombines TRBV6-5 with TRBJ2-7; no reliable D call. The CDR3 has 14 residues. The V end was cut by 3 bases, the J end by 5 bases, with 14 bases between. Germline V CDR1 and CDR2: MNHEY, SVGAGI. CDR3: CASSYGLRSNEQYF. The DNA for the CDR3 is TGTGCCAGCAGTTATGGGTTGAGGTCGAACGAGCAGTACTTC.

The chain has TRBV27 and TRBJ1-4, with D maybe TRBD1 (5 bases). The CDR3 contains 14 residues. CDR1 is MNHEY and CDR2 is SMNVEV in the germline V gene (reference sequence). Trimming shortened V by 6 bases and J by 4 bases, and 12 bases separated the two germline ends. In DNA form, the CDR3 reads TGTGCCAGCAGGTCAGGGAGGTATAATGAAAAACTGTTTTTT. Its translation: CASRSGRYNEKLFF. Full variable domain (rest looked up from reference TRBV27 and TRBJ1-4): EAQVTQNPRYLITVTGKKLTVTCSQNMNHEYMSWYRQDPGLGLRQIYYSMNVEVTDKGDVPEGYKVSRKEKRNFPLILESPSPNQTSLYFCASRSGRYNEKLFFGSGTQLSVL.

The V call is TRBV3-1 (or the pseudogene TRBV3-2), the J call TRBJ2-2; 7 bases are shared with TRBD2. CDR1 LGHDT and CDR2 YNNKEL come from the germline V gene (reference sequence). The V and J ends lost 0 bases and 5 bases, in that order; junction bases with no gene match: 6. The CDR3 is made up of 16 amino acids. CDR3 bases: TGTGCCAGCAGCCAAGAGGCGCGGGGGTGGACCGGGGAGCTGTTTTTT. Translated: CASSQEARGWTGELFF.

The chain couples TRBV19 to TRBJ1-2, with D hard to call. This CDR3 spans 12 amino acids. Per germline, CDR1 LNHDA and CDR2 SQIVND (reference sequence). V lost 7 bases and J lost 1, with 7 bases in between. The CDR3 DNA follows: TGTGCCAGTATGACACGTAACTATGGCTACACCTTC. It yields the protein CASMTRNYGYTF. The full variable domain, in which reference TRBV19 and TRBJ1-2 provide the parts outside the CDR3, is DGGITQSPKYLFRKEGQNVTLSCEQNLNHDAMYWYRQDPGQGLRLIYYSQIVNDFQKGDIAEGYSVSREKKESFPLTVTSAQKNPTAFYLCASMTRNYGYTFGSGTRLTVV.

The V and J genes are TRBV28 and TRBJ2-7; TRBD1 agrees at 8 bases. V shed 6 bases and J 3 bases; nucleotides not matched to a gene: 10. The CDR3 covers 15 residues. Germline CDR1 and CDR2: MDHEN and SYDVKM. CDR3 coding DNA: TGTGCCAGCAGACGACAGGGGAATTTGGTCTACGAGCAGTACTTC. This encodes CASRRQGNLVYEQYF.

The chain is built from TRBV19 and TRBJ2-7; unclear D gene. V was cut by 4 bases and J by 4 bases, with 8 bases left in between. Germline V gene sequence: CDR1 LNHDA, CDR2 SQIVND (reference sequence). This CDR3 has 12 amino acids. CDR3 in amino acids: CASSNTEYEQYF. Here the CDR3 DNA reads TGTGCCAGTAGTAACACCGAATACGAGCAGTACTTC.